This is a list of T cell receptor beta chains from one sample in a study of monozygotic twins with inflammatory bowel disease. Reprocessing the 5' RACE reads, TCRdb reports a single entry for every CDR3 protein and omits DNA. Its listing shows around 400,000 distinct CDR3 sequences. Sequencing was done on a sample of blood. These receptor sequences come from a human donor with ulcerative colitis or Crohn's disease, or a healthy co-twin of an affected twin (not recorded which). CDR3s include the opening cysteine and the closing phenylalanine or tryptophan.

cdr3_aa,v_call,j_call
CASSPTPRGVGTEAFF,TRBV5-1,TRBJ1-1
CASRNRGLNAEQYF,TRBV7-2,TRBJ2-7
CASSQDSGRASEQFF,TRBV4-3,TRBJ2-1
CASIEERGPQETQYF,TRBV2,TRBJ2-5
CASSLGPSSNQPQHF,TRBV3-1,TRBJ1-5
CSASPGLAGGSGLSYNEQFF,TRBV20-1,TRBJ2-1
CASSQEADAGELFF,TRBV3-1,TRBJ2-2
CASSLTRLAGGYNEQFF,TRBV5-1,TRBJ2-1
CASSLLGTANSGANVLTF,TRBV28,TRBJ2-6
CASSQDRDGTSSYNSPLHF,TRBV4-2,TRBJ1-6
CASSLPLNTIYF,TRBV28,TRBJ1-3
CASSSLPGLAGGPEQFF,TRBV7-2,TRBJ2-1
CASSPAGATGELFF,TRBV7-2,TRBJ2-2
CASSQDRPKGETQYF,TRBV4-3,TRBJ2-5
CASSLDRRQPQHF,TRBV7-2,TRBJ1-5
CASSTRRRLQGYVDGYTF,TRBV19,TRBJ1-2
CATSGNYGYTF,TRBV24-1,TRBJ1-2
CASSSTGSSYNEQFF,TRBV5-1,TRBJ2-1
CASSLTAWDRQETQYF,TRBV27,TRBJ2-5
CASSFQAGTEAFF,TRBV7-9,TRBJ1-1
CASSLEEGRPYEQYF,TRBV5-1,TRBJ2-7
CASSPSGRVPPDTQYF,TRBV5-1,TRBJ2-3
CSARDPVRSYEQYF,TRBV20-1,TRBJ2-7
CASSQTGAQETQYF,TRBV12-3/TRBV12-4,TRBJ2-5
CASSRLQGAGTGELFF,TRBV5-1,TRBJ2-2
CASRIRTSGSYEQFF,TRBV5-5,TRBJ2-1
CASSPDPGVFAFF,TRBV7-2,TRBJ1-1
CASSPSGGAVDEQFF,TRBV3-1,TRBJ2-1
CSAGQGAGTYEQYF,TRBV20-1,TRBJ2-7
CASSQVGRGPTYEQYF,TRBV23-1,TRBJ2-7
CASSESNSDLDTQYF,TRBV4-3,TRBJ2-3
CASSLEAHSSYNEQFF,TRBV7-7,TRBJ2-1
CASSEARQVSRPQHF,TRBV6-1,TRBJ1-5
CASSQGRLAYEQYF,TRBV7-2,TRBJ2-7
CASSFGSYEQYF,TRBV7-3,TRBJ2-7
CASSQGKGRYEQYF,TRBV4-2,TRBJ2-7
CASRASSSYNEQFF,TRBV28,TRBJ2-1
CASSLDEGRNTEAFF,TRBV5-1,TRBJ1-1
CASSATNQPQHF,TRBV27,TRBJ1-5
CASGRGLNQPQHF,TRBV18,TRBJ1-5
CASSQGLAGNEQFF,TRBV3-1,TRBJ2-1
CASSQALFSQAGKNIQYF,TRBV4-1,TRBJ2-4
CSARDPGFNSPLHF,TRBV20-1,TRBJ1-6
CASSLAKGAPQETQYF,TRBV5-1,TRBJ2-5
CASSQMTGLADTQYF,TRBV5-1,TRBJ2-3
CASSPIAGRGLRYEQYF,TRBV18,TRBJ2-7
CASRGTGVHEQFF,TRBV2,TRBJ2-1
CASRKQGSNYEQYF,TRBV13,TRBJ2-7
CASSFGDVHNEQFF,TRBV5-1,TRBJ2-1
CASSFGSRTSLAEQYF,TRBV9,TRBJ2-7
CASSVSLGETEAFF,TRBV6-1,TRBJ1-1
CASSLHETQYF,TRBV5-1,TRBJ2-5
CSVVPREGYDEQFF,TRBV29-1,TRBJ2-1
CASRPGQGGNTIYF,TRBV28,TRBJ1-3
CASSLSAGGETQYF,TRBV11-2,TRBJ2-5
CASSQEWSFPYEQYF,TRBV3-1,TRBJ2-7
CASIADRGNGKLFF,TRBV2,TRBJ1-4